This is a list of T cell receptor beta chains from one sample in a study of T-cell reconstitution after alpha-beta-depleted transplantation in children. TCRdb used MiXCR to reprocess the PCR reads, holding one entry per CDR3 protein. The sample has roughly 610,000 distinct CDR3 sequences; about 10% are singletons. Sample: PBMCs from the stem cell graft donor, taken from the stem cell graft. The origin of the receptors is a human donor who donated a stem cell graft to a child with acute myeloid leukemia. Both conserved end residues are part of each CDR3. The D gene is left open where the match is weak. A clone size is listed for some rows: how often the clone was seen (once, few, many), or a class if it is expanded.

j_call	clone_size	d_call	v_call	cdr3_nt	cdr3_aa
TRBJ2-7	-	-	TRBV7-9	TGTGCCAGCAGCCACCCCCTAGGCGGCGGAGGAAGGGACGAGCAGTACTTC	CASSHPLGGGGRDEQYF
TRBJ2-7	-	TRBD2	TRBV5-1	TGCGCCAGCAGCAGACCGGGACTAGACGAGCAGTACTTC	CASSRPGLDEQYF
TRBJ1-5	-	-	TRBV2	TGTGCCAGCAGTGAAGGGGATGCCAGGCCCCAGCATTTT	CASSEGDARPQHF
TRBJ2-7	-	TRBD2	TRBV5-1	TGCGCCAGCAGCTTGGCCGGGACTAGCGAAAATTTTTACTTC	CASSLAGTSENFYF
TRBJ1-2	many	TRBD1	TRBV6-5	TGTGCCAGCACCACAGGGGCGGCAGGCTACACCTTC	CASTTGAAGYTF
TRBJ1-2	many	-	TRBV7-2	TGTGCCAGCAGCCCAGATGGGGGCTATGGCTACACCTTC	CASSPDGGYGYTF
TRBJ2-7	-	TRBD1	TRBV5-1	TGCGCCAGCAGCTTAGGGACAGCAACGGGCGAGCAGTACTTC	CASSLGTATGEQYF
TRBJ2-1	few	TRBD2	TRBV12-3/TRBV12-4	TGTGCCAGCAGTTTGAGAGGAAGGACTAGCGGGAGAGGCTACAATGAGCAGTTCTTC	CASSLRGRTSGRGYNEQFF
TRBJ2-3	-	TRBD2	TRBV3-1	TGTGCCAGCACCCAAGGCGCGGGAGAAACAGATACGCAGTATTTT	CASTQGAGETDTQYF
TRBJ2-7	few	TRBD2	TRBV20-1	TGCAGTGCTAGAGGACTAGCGGCCCTCTCCTACGAGCAGTACTTC	CSARGLAALSYEQYF
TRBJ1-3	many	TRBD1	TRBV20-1	TGCAGTGCGTGGGACAGGCTCTCTGGAAACACCATATATTTT	CSAWDRLSGNTIYF
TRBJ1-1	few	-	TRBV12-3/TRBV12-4	TGTGCCAGCAGTTTCTTACGCATGAACACTGAAGCTTTCTTT	CASSFLRMNTEAFF
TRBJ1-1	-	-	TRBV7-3	TGTGTCAGCAGCTTGTCAGGGGCGGCGAACACTGAAGCTTTCTTT	CVSSLSGAANTEAFF
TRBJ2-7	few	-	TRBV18	TGTGCCAGCTCACCGAACTACTACGAGCAGTACTTC	CASSPNYYEQYF
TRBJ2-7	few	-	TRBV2	TGTGCCAGCAGTGAAACTAGCTACGAGCAGTACTTC	CASSETSYEQYF
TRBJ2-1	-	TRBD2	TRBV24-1	TGTGCCACCAGTGGTTGGACTAGCGGGAGGGTCGATGAGCAGTTCTTC	CATSGWTSGRVDEQFF
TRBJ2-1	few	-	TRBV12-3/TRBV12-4	TGTGCCAGCAGTTTAGGCAGACCTATCAATGAGCAGTTCTTC	CASSLGRPINEQFF
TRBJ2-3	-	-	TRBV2	TGTGCCAGCGGCAGGGGGAGGACAGATACGCAGTATTTT	CASGRGRTDTQYF
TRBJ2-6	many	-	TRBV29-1	TGCAGCGTTGGAGGGGGGTCTGGGGCCAACGTCCTGACTTTC	CSVGGGSGANVLTF
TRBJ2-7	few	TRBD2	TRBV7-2	TGTGCCAGCAGCTACGACCCCAGCGGGAGTTACGAGCAGTACTTC	CASSYDPSGSYEQYF
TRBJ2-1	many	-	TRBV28	TGTGCCAGCACTCCGGTCCCTGGGGCCTACAATGAGCAGTTCTTC	CASTPVPGAYNEQFF
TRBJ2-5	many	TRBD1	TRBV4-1	TGCGCCAGCAGCCGGGTTCAGGGGGAAGAGACCCAGTACTTC	CASSRVQGEETQYF
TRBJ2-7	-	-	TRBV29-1	TGCAGCGTTGTTCGGGAGACGGGGGAGCAGTACTTC	CSVVRETGEQYF
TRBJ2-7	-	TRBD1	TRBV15	TGTGCCACCAGCGGACCAGGGACAGGGGTTTCCTACGAGCAGTACTTC	CATSGPGTGVSYEQYF
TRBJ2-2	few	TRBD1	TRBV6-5	TGTGCCAGCAGTTACCCGACAGGGTTCTATTCCGGGGAGCTGTTTTTT	CASSYPTGFYSGELFF
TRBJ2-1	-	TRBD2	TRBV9	TGTGCCAGCAGCGCCGGACTAGAGTTGCAAGCTGAGCAGTTCTTC	CASSAGLELQAEQFF
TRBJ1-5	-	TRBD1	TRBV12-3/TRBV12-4	TGTGCCAGCAGTATTACAGGGGGTAGAGGTCAGCCCCAGCATTTT	CASSITGGRGQPQHF
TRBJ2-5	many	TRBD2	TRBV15	TGTGCCACCAGCAAAGACTTGAGCGGGAGAGCGGAGACCCAGTACTTC	CATSKDLSGRAETQYF
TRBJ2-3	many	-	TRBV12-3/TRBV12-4	TGTGCCAGCAGTCTCCCGAATACCCGGCAGTATTTT	CASSLPNTRQYF
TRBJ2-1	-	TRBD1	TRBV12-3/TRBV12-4	TGTGCCAGCAGTCGTCGATCGGGACAGGGTTACAATGAGCAGTTCTTC	CASSRRSGQGYNEQFF
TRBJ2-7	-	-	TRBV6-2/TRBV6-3	TGTGCCAGCACCAAGACAGCCTCCTACGAGCAGTACTTC	CASTKTASYEQYF
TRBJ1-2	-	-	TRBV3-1	TGTGCCAGCAGCCGAGGGGAAAACTATGGCTACACCTTC	CASSRGENYGYTF
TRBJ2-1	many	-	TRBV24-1	TGTGCCACCAGTGATATGGGGGTCTCCTACAATGAGCAGTTCTTC	CATSDMGVSYNEQFF
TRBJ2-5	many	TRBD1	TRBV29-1	TGCAGCGGGGCCCAGGGGGCAGGTCGCCAAGAGACCCAGTACTTC	CSGAQGAGRQETQYF
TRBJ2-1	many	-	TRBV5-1	TGCGCCAGCAGGCCTCTCCCGGGACAAGACAATGAGCAGTTCTTC	CASRPLPGQDNEQFF
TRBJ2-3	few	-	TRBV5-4	TGTGCCAGCAGCTCGTCCTCTGGCGGTACGCAGTATTTT	CASSSSSGGTQYF
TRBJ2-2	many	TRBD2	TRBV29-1	TGCAGCGCCCGAACGGGACTAGCGTTCACCGGGGAGCTGTTTTTT	CSARTGLAFTGELFF
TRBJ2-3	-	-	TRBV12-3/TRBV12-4	TGTGCCAGCAATCCTGCCGCCGGAGCGGATACGCAGTATTTT	CASNPAAGADTQYF
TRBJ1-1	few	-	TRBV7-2	TGTGCCAGCAGCTTAGCGCTGGGGGGGGCCTTCTCGGCTTTCTTT	CASSLALGGAFSAFF
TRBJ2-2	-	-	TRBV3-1	TGTGCCAGCAGCCAACGGTTGGGGATGGTCACCGGGGAGCTGTTTTTT	CASSQRLGMVTGELFF
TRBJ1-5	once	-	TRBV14	TGTGCCAGCAGCCAAGGGGCGGGGGCCCGCAATCAGCCCCAGCATTTT	CASSQGAGARNQPQHF
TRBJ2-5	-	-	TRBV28	TGTGCCAGCAGTGGGGCGAAAGAGACCCAGTACTTC	CASSGAKETQYF
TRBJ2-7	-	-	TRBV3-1	TGTGCCAGCAGCCACTTTTCCGGCTACGAGCAGTACTTC	CASSHFSGYEQYF
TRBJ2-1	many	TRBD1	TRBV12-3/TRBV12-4	TGTGCCAGCAGAGGGACAGAGTACAATGAGCAGTTCTTC	CASRGTEYNEQFF
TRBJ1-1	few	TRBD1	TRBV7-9	TGTGCCAGCAGCCCCCGGACAGGGCGGGGGACTGAAGCTTTCTTT	CASSPRTGRGTEAFF
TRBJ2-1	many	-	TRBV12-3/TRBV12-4	TGTGCCAGCAGTCCCACAAGGGAAGCGGCATCGCAGTTCTTC	CASSPTREAASQFF
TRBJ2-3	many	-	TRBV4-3	TGCGCCAGCAGCCTGGGGGCAGACACAGATACGCAGTATTTT	CASSLGADTDTQYF
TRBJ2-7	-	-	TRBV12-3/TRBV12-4	TGTGCCAGCAGGCATCCGTGGGACGAGCAGTACTTC	CASRHPWDEQYF
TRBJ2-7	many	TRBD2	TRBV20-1	TGCAGTGCTAGAGTCTCTAGCGGGTACGAGCAGTACTTC	CSARVSSGYEQYF
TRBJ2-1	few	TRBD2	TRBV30	TGTGCCTGGAGAGGCGGGAGGAGGAATGAGCAGTTCTTC	CAWRGGRRNEQFF
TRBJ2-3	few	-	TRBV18	TGTGCCAGCTCACCACCCTGGAGCACAGATACGCAGTATTTT	CASSPPWSTDTQYF
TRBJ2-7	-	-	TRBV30	TGTGCCTGGAGTGTAGCCTGGGAGCAGTACTTC	CAWSVAWEQYF
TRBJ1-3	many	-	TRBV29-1	TGCAGCGTTAGCTCTGGAAACACCATATATTTT	CSVSSGNTIYF
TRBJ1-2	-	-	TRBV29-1	TGCAGCGTTGTCAACGGGGGCATTGGGGGCTACACCTTC	CSVVNGGIGGYTF
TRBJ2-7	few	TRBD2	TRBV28	TGTGCCAGCAGTTCCCCCGTAGCGGGAGTCCATTACGAGCAGTACTTC	CASSSPVAGVHYEQYF